The clone carrying this T cell receptor beta chain was observed many times. The entry originates in a study of spatial heterogeneity in lung cancer. Across the whole study: Consistent detection of more beta-chain than alpha-chain sequences was observed.

The CDR3 spans 15 residues. V lost 6 bases, J lost 4 bases, and 9 bases stayed unmatched. The time point here: blood at routine non-recurrence follow-up after resection. Without sorting, whole RNA was sequenced from tumor, nontumor lung or frozen PBMC. The study tagged each TCR cDNA molecule with a unique molecular identifier. In TCRdb, the 5' RACE reads were re-called with MiXCR into one record per CDR3 protein. The sample yields under 30,000 distinct CDR3 sequences, around 6% seen once. This TCR came from a male donor with early-stage non-small cell lung cancer. The material was PBMCs, obtained at follow-up. J is TRBJ2-3 and V is TRBV12-3 or TRBV12-4; 8 bases are a match to TRBD1. The CDR3 is CASSDGQGTPDTQYF. Here the CDR3 DNA reads TGTGCCAGCAGCGACGGACAGGGAACGCCAGATACGCAGTATTTT.